The rows below give T cell receptor beta chains drawn from one sample of a study of T-cell reconstitution after alpha-beta-depleted transplantation in children. Each CDR3 protein is one row after TCRdb ran MiXCR on the PCR reads. The sample gives 600,000 to 700,000 distinct CDR3 sequences, 16% of which show up once; 0.85% to 1.3% is in the top ten. The sequenced sample was PBMCs from the stem cell graft donor, obtained from the stem cell graft. The receptors shown here come from a human donor who donated a stem cell graft to a child with acute myeloid leukemia. Both conserved end residues are part of each CDR3. A D gene is named only where the DNA matches it firmly. Expanded clones get a size class; other rows say once, few or many, or leave the size out.

>many|TRBJ2-5|-|TRBV7-2
CASSLVGRETQYF
TGTGCCAGCAGCTTAGTAGGTCGGGAGACCCAGTACTTC
>-|TRBJ2-1|-|TRBV6-5
CASSYAGWQNEQFF
TGTGCCAGCAGTTACGCCGGGTGGCAAAATGAGCAGTTCTTC
>-|TRBJ1-1|-|TRBV27
CASSSTGLGTEAFF
TGTGCCAGCTCTTCCACAGGGTTGGGCACTGAAGCTTTCTTT
>many|TRBJ1-1|-|TRBV20-1
CSARGSTGRTEAFF
TGCAGTGCAAGGGGATCCACAGGGAGAACTGAAGCTTTCTTT
>-|TRBJ2-5|TRBD1|TRBV18
CASSPPDTGGANWETQYF
TGTGCCAGCTCACCACCGGATACAGGGGGCGCGAATTGGGAGACCCAGTACTTC
>-|TRBJ1-3|-|TRBV14
CASSQDLGPGNTIYF
TGTGCCAGCAGCCAAGATCTCGGTCCTGGAAACACCATATATTTT
>-|TRBJ1-1|-|TRBV12-3/TRBV12-4
CASSIALRAEAFF
TGTGCCAGCAGTATAGCCCTAAGGGCTGAAGCTTTCTTT
>-|TRBJ2-5|-|TRBV21-1
CAGRIRADQETQYF
TGTGCCGGCCGAATCAGGGCCGATCAAGAGACCCAGTACTTC
>-|TRBJ2-3|-|TRBV25-1
CASGLGGSSQYF
TGTGCCAGCGGGTTGGGAGGTTCTTCGCAGTATTTT
>many|TRBJ1-6|-|TRBV4-1
CASSQDSRGGYSPLHF
TGCGCCAGCAGCCAAGATAGCAGGGGTGGTTATTCACCCCTCCACTTT
>many|TRBJ1-1|TRBD1|TRBV20-1
CSARAGDRKAFF
TGCAGTGCTAGAGCCGGGGACAGAAAGGCTTTCTTT
>many|TRBJ2-7|-|TRBV27
CASSRTGEQYF
TGTGCCAGCAGTCGGACTGGCGAGCAGTACTTC
>few|TRBJ1-2|-|TRBV10-3
CAISDYDGSGDGYTF
TGTGCCATCAGTGATTACGACGGCTCCGGGGATGGCTACACCTTC
>few|TRBJ2-1|-|TRBV14
CASSQDRGDEQFF
TGTGCCAGCAGCCAAGATAGGGGCGATGAGCAGTTCTTC
>many|TRBJ1-2|TRBD1|TRBV29-1
CSVGRTGKGYTF
TGCAGCGTTGGACGGACAGGGAAGGGCTACACCTTC
>many|TRBJ1-5|TRBD1|TRBV12-3/TRBV12-4
CASSLDGTGWRDQPQHF
TGTGCCAGCAGTTTGGACGGGACAGGGTGGAGGGATCAGCCCCAGCATTTT
>-|TRBJ2-1|TRBD2|TRBV7-2
CASSFGLAGGKSSYNEQFF
TGTGCCAGCAGCTTCGGGCTAGCGGGGGGCAAGAGCTCCTACAATGAGCAGTTCTTC
>-|TRBJ2-3|-|TRBV7-2
CASSLRSGLTDTQYF
TGTGCCAGCAGCTTACGGAGCGGTCTCACAGATACGCAGTATTTT
>-|TRBJ2-1|TRBD2|TRBV5-6
CASRPYGTKMNEQFF
TGTGCCAGCAGGCCCTACGGGACTAAGATGAATGAGCAGTTCTTC
>many|TRBJ2-1|TRBD2|TRBV12-3/TRBV12-4
CASSPSGGASEQFF
TGTGCCAGCAGTCCTAGCGGGGGGGCCTCCGAGCAGTTCTTC
>many|TRBJ1-5|-|TRBV20-1
CSASRGDYQPQHF
TGCAGTGCTAGCCGAGGGGACTATCAGCCCCAGCATTTT
>-|TRBJ1-1|-|TRBV6-2/TRBV6-3
CASSSPTGGYLNTEAFF
TGTGCCAGCAGCTCTCCCACGGGAGGGTACCTGAACACTGAAGCTTTCTTT
>few|TRBJ2-1|TRBD2|TRBV7-2
CASSRAGGSGEQFF
TGTGCCAGCAGCAGAGCGGGGGGGTCTGGTGAGCAGTTCTTC
>-|TRBJ2-7|TRBD2|TRBV7-9
CASSVRSGGLYEQYF
TGTGCCAGCAGCGTCAGGTCGGGGGGGCTCTACGAGCAGTACTTC
>-|TRBJ2-1|TRBD2|TRBV20-1
CSARVAGGPNEQFF
TGCAGTGCTAGAGTGGCGGGGGGGCCGAATGAGCAGTTCTTC
>-|TRBJ1-1|-|TRBV20-1
CSAKNVIGTSNTEAFF
TGCAGTGCTAAGAACGTGATCGGGACATCGAACACTGAAGCTTTCTTT
>-|TRBJ1-2|-|TRBV7-8
CASGRPSGGGYTF
TGTGCCAGCGGTAGACCTTCTGGGGGCGGCTACACCTTC
>-|TRBJ2-3|TRBD2|TRBV4-2
CASSQVATSGGTDTQYF
TGTGCCAGCAGCCAAGTGGCGACTAGCGGGGGCACAGATACGCAGTATTTT
>many|TRBJ2-5|-|TRBV7-2
CASSPLGTYPGETQYF
TGTGCCAGCAGCCCTCTGGGAACCTACCCAGGAGAGACCCAGTACTTC
>many|TRBJ2-5|-|TRBV29-1
CSVDTTGETQYF
TGCAGCGTGGACACTACTGGAGAGACCCAGTACTTC
>-|TRBJ2-5|-|TRBV5-1
CASSRDVQETQYF
TGCGCCAGCAGCCGGGACGTCCAAGAGACCCAGTACTTC
>many|TRBJ2-1|TRBD2|TRBV20-1
CSARSSGGAYNEQFF
TGCAGTGCTAGGAGTAGCGGGGGGGCCTACAATGAGCAGTTCTTC
>-|TRBJ2-3|TRBD2|TRBV4-3
CASSQGLAGGSTDTQYF
TGCGCCAGCAGCCAAGGACTAGCGGGGGGGAGCACAGATACGCAGTATTTT
>many|TRBJ1-6|TRBD1|TRBV20-1
CSARRTGISDSPLHF
TGCAGTGCCCGACGGACAGGGATATCGGATTCACCCCTCCACTTT
>-|TRBJ2-2|TRBD2|TRBV30
CAWTERGVIGGELFF
TGTGCCTGGACAGAGCGGGGGGTGATTGGCGGGGAGCTGTTTTTT
>-|TRBJ2-2|TRBD1|TRBV28
CASSLPWTGGNTGELFF
TGTGCCAGCAGTTTACCCTGGACAGGGGGGAACACCGGGGAGCTGTTTTTT